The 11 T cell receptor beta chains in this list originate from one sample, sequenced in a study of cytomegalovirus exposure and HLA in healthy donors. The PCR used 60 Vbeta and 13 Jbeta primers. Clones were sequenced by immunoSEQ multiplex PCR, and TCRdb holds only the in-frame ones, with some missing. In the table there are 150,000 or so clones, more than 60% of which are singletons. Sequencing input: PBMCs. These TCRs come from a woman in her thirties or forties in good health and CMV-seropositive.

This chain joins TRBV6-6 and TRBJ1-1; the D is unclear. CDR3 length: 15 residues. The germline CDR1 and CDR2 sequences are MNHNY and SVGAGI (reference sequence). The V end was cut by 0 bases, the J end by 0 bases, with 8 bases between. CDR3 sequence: CASSYSIAVNTEAFF. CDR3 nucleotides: TGTGCCAGCAGTTACTCGATCGCGGTGAACACTGAAGCTTTCTTT.

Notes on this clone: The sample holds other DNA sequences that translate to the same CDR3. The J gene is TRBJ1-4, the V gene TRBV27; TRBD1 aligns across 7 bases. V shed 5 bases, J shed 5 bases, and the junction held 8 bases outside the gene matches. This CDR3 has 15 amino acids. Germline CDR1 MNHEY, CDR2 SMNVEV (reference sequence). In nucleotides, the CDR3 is TGTGCCAGCAGTCCCCCGGACAGGAGAAATGAAAAACTGTTTTTT. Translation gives CASSPPDRRNEKLFF.

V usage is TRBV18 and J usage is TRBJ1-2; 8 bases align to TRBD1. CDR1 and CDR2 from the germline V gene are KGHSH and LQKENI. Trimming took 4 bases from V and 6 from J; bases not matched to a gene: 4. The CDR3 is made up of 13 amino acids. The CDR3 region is CASSQDRADGYTF. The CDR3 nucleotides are TGTGCCAGCTCACAGGACAGGGCTGATGGCTACACCTTC.

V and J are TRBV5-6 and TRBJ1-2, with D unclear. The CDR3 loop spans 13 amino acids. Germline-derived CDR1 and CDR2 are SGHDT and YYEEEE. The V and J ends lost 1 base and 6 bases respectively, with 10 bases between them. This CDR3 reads CASSLTAGDGYTF. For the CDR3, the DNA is TGTGCCAGCAGCTTGACAGCGGGCGATGGCTACACCTTC.

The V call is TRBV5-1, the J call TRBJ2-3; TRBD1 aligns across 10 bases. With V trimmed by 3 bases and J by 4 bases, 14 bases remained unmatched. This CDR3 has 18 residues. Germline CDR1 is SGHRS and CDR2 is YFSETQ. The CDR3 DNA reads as TGCGCCAGCAGCTACCGGGACAGGGGTCCCTTAGGGGCAGATACGCAGTATTTT. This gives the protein CASSYRDRGPLGADTQYF.

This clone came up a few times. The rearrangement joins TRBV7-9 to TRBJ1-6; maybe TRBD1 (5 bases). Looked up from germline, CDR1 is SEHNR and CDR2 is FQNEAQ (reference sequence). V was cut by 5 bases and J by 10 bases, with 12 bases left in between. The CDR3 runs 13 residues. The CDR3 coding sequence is TGTGCCAGCAGCCCCAGGGTAGGCTCACCCCTCCACTTT. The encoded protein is CASSPRVGSPLHF.

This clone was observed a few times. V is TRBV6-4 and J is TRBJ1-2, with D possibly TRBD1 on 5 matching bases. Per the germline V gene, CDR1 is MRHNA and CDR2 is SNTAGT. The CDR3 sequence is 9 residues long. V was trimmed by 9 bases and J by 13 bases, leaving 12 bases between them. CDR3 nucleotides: TGTGCCAGGGGGGGAGGATCCACCTTC. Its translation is CARGGGSTF.

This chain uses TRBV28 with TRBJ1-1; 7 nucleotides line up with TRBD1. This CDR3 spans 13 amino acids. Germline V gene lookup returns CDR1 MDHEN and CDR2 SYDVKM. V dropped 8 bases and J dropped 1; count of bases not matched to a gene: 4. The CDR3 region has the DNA TGTGCCAGCCGCAGACAGGGGAACACTGAAGCTTTCTTT. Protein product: CASRRQGNTEAFF.

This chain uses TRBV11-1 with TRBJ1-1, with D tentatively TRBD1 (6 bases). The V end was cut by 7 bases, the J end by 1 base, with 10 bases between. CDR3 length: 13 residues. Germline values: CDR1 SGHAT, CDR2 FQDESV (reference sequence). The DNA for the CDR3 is TGTGCCAGCAACCGGGACACGAACACTGAAGCTTTCTTT. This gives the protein CASNRDTNTEAFF.

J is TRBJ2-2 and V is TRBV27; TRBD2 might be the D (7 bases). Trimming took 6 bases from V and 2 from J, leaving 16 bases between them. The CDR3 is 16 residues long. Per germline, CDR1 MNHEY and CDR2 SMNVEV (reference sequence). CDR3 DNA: TGTGCCAGCAGACACCGGGGGGCCTCCAACACCGGGGAGCTGTTTTTT. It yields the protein CASRHRGASNTGELFF.

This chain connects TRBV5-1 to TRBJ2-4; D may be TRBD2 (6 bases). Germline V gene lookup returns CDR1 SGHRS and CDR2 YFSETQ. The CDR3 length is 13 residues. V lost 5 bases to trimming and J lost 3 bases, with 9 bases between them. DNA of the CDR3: TGCGCCAGCAGGGGGGGTGACAAAAACATTCAGTACTTC. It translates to CASRGGDKNIQYF. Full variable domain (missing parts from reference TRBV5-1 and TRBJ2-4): KAGVTQTPRYLIKTRGQQVTLSCSPISGHRSVSWYQQTPGQGLQFLFEYFSETQRNKGNFPGRFSGRQFSNSRSEMNVSTLELGDSALYLCASRGGDKNIQYFGAGTRLSVL.